A selection of T cell receptor beta chains follows, all from one sample in a study of OX40 agonist ivuxolimab in advanced cancers. Here immunoSEQ multiplex PCR was the method, and the copy in TCRdb shows in-frame clones only, minus some. The sample carries 65,000 to 95,000 clones, around 92% recorded once. The specimen was CD4+ or CD8+ T cells sorted from blood, collected in a trial of the OX40 agonist ivuxolimab. These receptors all come from an adult with an advanced solid tumor such as melanoma, head and neck, liver or kidney cancer. Each CDR3 is given with its conserved first and last residue. The D gene is left open where the match is weak. The size entry is marked missing in some rows and otherwise reads once, few, many or a size class.

v_call: TRBV30
d_call: TRBD1
clone_size: NA
j_call: TRBJ2-7
cdr3_nt: TGTGCCTGGAGGCAGACAGGGGGTCAATACGAGCAGTACTTC
cdr3_aa: CAWRQTGGQYEQYF

v_call: TRBV6-4
d_call: NA
clone_size: NA
j_call: TRBJ1-1
cdr3_nt: TGTGCCAGCAGTGACTCTTACGAATTGGACACTGAAGCTTTCTTT
cdr3_aa: CASSDSYELDTEAFF

v_call: TRBV7-2
d_call: NA
clone_size: NA
j_call: TRBJ1-1
cdr3_nt: TGTGCCAGCAGCTTAGTATTTCGGGAGGGTCTATTTGGGGTTGGTTTCTTT
cdr3_aa: CASSLVFREGLFGVGFF

v_call: TRBV5-1
d_call: NA
clone_size: NA
j_call: TRBJ2-1
cdr3_nt: TGCGCCAGCAGCGTCCTTCTAGGGGGTGAGCAGTTCTTC
cdr3_aa: CASSVLLGGEQFF

v_call: TRBV7-6
d_call: TRBD2
clone_size: NA
j_call: TRBJ2-1
cdr3_nt: TGTGCCAGCAGCTTTATAGCGGGATCGGACCACAATGAGCAGTTCTTC
cdr3_aa: CASSFIAGSDHNEQFF

v_call: TRBV6-5
d_call: TRBD2
clone_size: NA
j_call: TRBJ2-3
cdr3_nt: TGTGCCAGCAGTTACGGGCTAGCGGGACCAGATACGCAGTATTTT
cdr3_aa: CASSYGLAGPDTQYF

v_call: TRBV7-9
d_call: TRBD1
clone_size: NA
j_call: TRBJ2-6
cdr3_nt: TGTGCCAGCAGGGAGGGACAGGAGGCCTCTGGGGCCAACGTCCTGACTTTC
cdr3_aa: CASREGQEASGANVLTF

v_call: TRBV28
d_call: NA
clone_size: NA
j_call: TRBJ2-3
cdr3_nt: NA
cdr3_aa: CASSTSGRVRTDTQYF

v_call: TRBV5-1
d_call: NA
clone_size: NA
j_call: TRBJ2-4
cdr3_nt: TGCGCCAGCAGCTTGGGGGTGAAGGACATTCAGTACTTC
cdr3_aa: CASSLGVKDIQYF

v_call: TRBV5-1
d_call: NA
clone_size: once
j_call: TRBJ2-1
cdr3_nt: TGCGCCAGCAGCTTGGGAACGGCCAATGAGCAGTTCTTC
cdr3_aa: CASSLGTANEQFF

v_call: TRBV11-2
d_call: NA
clone_size: NA
j_call: TRBJ2-3
cdr3_nt: TGTGCCAGCAGCTTAGGGGCTTCGCGGCTAAGCACAGATACGCAGTATTTT
cdr3_aa: CASSLGASRLSTDTQYF

v_call: TRBV27
d_call: NA
clone_size: NA
j_call: TRBJ2-7
cdr3_nt: TGTGCCAGCAGTAGGACGGCCTCCTACGAGCAGTACTTC
cdr3_aa: CASSRTASYEQYF

v_call: TRBV5-6
d_call: NA
clone_size: NA
j_call: TRBJ1-1
cdr3_nt: TGTGCCAGCAGTCAACAGGGAGTCTCTTTCTTT
cdr3_aa: CASSQQGVSFF

v_call: TRBV9
d_call: NA
clone_size: NA
j_call: TRBJ2-2
cdr3_nt: TGTGCCAGCAGCGCCCTCGGATGGGACGGGGAGCTGTTTTTT
cdr3_aa: CASSALGWDGELFF

v_call: TRBV9
d_call: TRBD2
clone_size: NA
j_call: TRBJ2-2
cdr3_nt: TGTGCCAGCAGCGTAGCTCTAGCGGGAGTGGACGGGGAGCTGTTTTTT
cdr3_aa: CASSVALAGVDGELFF

v_call: TRBV7-2
d_call: NA
clone_size: once
j_call: TRBJ1-5
cdr3_nt: TGTGCCAGCAGCTTAGATGTGTTGGGCAATCAGCCCCAGCATTTT
cdr3_aa: CASSLDVLGNQPQHF

v_call: TRBV21-1
d_call: NA
clone_size: NA
j_call: TRBJ2-7
cdr3_nt: TGTGCCAGCAGCAACCGGGACAGCCACTACGAGCAGTACTTC
cdr3_aa: CASSNRDSHYEQYF

v_call: TRBV6-6
d_call: NA
clone_size: NA
j_call: TRBJ1-5
cdr3_nt: TGTGCCAGCAGTTACGGAGGTATTCAGCCCCAGCATTTT
cdr3_aa: CASSYGGIQPQHF

v_call: TRBV7-9
d_call: NA
clone_size: NA
j_call: TRBJ2-2
cdr3_nt: TGTGCCAGCAGCTTAAAACGGGGGCCTGACACCGGGGAGCTGTTTTTT
cdr3_aa: CASSLKRGPDTGELFF

v_call: TRBV11-2
d_call: NA
clone_size: NA
j_call: TRBJ1-1
cdr3_nt: TGTGCCACCGTGGGGGTGGGCACTGAAGCTTTCTTT
cdr3_aa: CATVGVGTEAFF

v_call: TRBV28
d_call: NA
clone_size: NA
j_call: TRBJ1-4
cdr3_nt: TGTGCCAGCCACCCCGGGGGCGGGAATGAAAAACTGTTTTTT
cdr3_aa: CASHPGGGNEKLFF

v_call: TRBV9
d_call: TRBD1
clone_size: NA
j_call: TRBJ2-2
cdr3_nt: TGTGCCAGCAGCCCCAGGACAGGGGGCACCGGGGAGCTGTTTTTT
cdr3_aa: CASSPRTGGTGELFF

v_call: TRBV19
d_call: TRBD1
clone_size: once
j_call: TRBJ2-1
cdr3_nt: TGTGCCAGTAGTAGATCCGGGACAGGGGGCAACAATGAGCAGTTCTTC
cdr3_aa: CASSRSGTGGNNEQFF

v_call: TRBV6-1
d_call: TRBD1
clone_size: NA
j_call: TRBJ1-5
cdr3_nt: TGTGCCAGTTGGACAGGGCAGAGCAATCAGCCCCAGCATTTT
cdr3_aa: CASWTGQSNQPQHF

v_call: TRBV2
d_call: NA
clone_size: NA
j_call: TRBJ2-5
cdr3_nt: TGTGCCAGCAATGGGCAAGTTGCAGGGCAACAAGAGACCCAGTACTTC
cdr3_aa: CASNGQVAGQQETQYF

v_call: TRBV18
d_call: TRBD2
clone_size: NA
j_call: TRBJ2-5
cdr3_nt: TGTGCCAGCTCGCGACTAGCGGGGCAAGAGACCCAGTACTTC
cdr3_aa: CASSRLAGQETQYF

v_call: TRBV7-6
d_call: TRBD1
clone_size: once
j_call: TRBJ2-3
cdr3_nt: TGTGCCAGCAGCTTTAGACAGGGGGCTGGAGATACGCAGTATTTT
cdr3_aa: CASSFRQGAGDTQYF

v_call: TRBV5-1
d_call: TRBD2
clone_size: NA
j_call: TRBJ2-5
cdr3_nt: TGCGCCAGCACTAGCGGGAGGGCCCGTGAGACCCAGTACTTC
cdr3_aa: CASTSGRARETQYF

v_call: TRBV5-1
d_call: NA
clone_size: NA
j_call: TRBJ2-5
cdr3_nt: TGCGCCAGCAGCCCGCGACTCCTGGAGACCCAGTACTTC
cdr3_aa: CASSPRLLETQYF

v_call: TRBV28
d_call: NA
clone_size: few
j_call: TRBJ1-5
cdr3_nt: TGTGCCAGCAGAGCGGGACTGCGGCCCCAGCATTTT
cdr3_aa: CASRAGLRPQHF

v_call: TRBV19
d_call: TRBD2
clone_size: NA
j_call: TRBJ2-3
cdr3_nt: TGTGCCAGTAAGAGGACGGGAGCGGGAGTAGGTATGGGCACAGATACGCAGTATTTT
cdr3_aa: CASKRTGAGVGMGTDTQYF

v_call: TRBV5-5
d_call: TRBD2
clone_size: NA
j_call: TRBJ2-3
cdr3_nt: TGTGCCAGCAGTATTCCGGGACTAGCGGACCCGTCCTATACGCAGTATTTT
cdr3_aa: CASSIPGLADPSYTQYF

v_call: TRBV6-5
d_call: NA
clone_size: NA
j_call: TRBJ2-7
cdr3_nt: TGTGCCTCCCGGCTGGGACGGGACTCCTACGAGCAGTACTTC
cdr3_aa: CASRLGRDSYEQYF

v_call: TRBV5-5
d_call: NA
clone_size: NA
j_call: TRBJ1-2
cdr3_nt: TGTGCCAGCAGCGGGGAACCTACAGGGAAGCAGGGCTACACCTTC
cdr3_aa: CASSGEPTGKQGYTF

v_call: TRBV7-2
d_call: TRBD2
clone_size: NA
j_call: TRBJ2-7
cdr3_nt: TGTGCCAGCAGCTTAGCGGGGGGGGTATATAAATACTTC
cdr3_aa: CASSLAGGVYKYF

v_call: TRBV5-1
d_call: TRBD2
clone_size: NA
j_call: TRBJ2-3
cdr3_nt: TGCGCCAGCAGCTTTACTAGCGGGGCCGGCGCAGATACGCAGTATTTT
cdr3_aa: CASSFTSGAGADTQYF

v_call: TRBV5-1
d_call: TRBD1
clone_size: NA
j_call: TRBJ1-3
cdr3_nt: TGCGCCAGCAGCCCGGGCGGGACAGGGGCGTCTGGAAACACCATATATTTT
cdr3_aa: CASSPGGTGASGNTIYF

v_call: TRBV13
d_call: TRBD1
clone_size: NA
j_call: TRBJ2-7
cdr3_nt: TGTGCCAGCAGCTTTGCAGCCGGCCAGGGGGCTGACGAGCAGTACTTC
cdr3_aa: CASSFAAGQGADEQYF

v_call: TRBV5-4
d_call: TRBD2
clone_size: once
j_call: TRBJ2-7
cdr3_nt: TGTGCCAGCAGCACCGGGACTAGCGGCCTCTCCTACGAGCAGTACTTC
cdr3_aa: CASSTGTSGLSYEQYF

v_call: TRBV6-6
d_call: TRBD1
clone_size: NA
j_call: TRBJ1-2
cdr3_nt: TGTGCCAGCAGTTACGGACAGGCATATGGCTACACCTTC
cdr3_aa: CASSYGQAYGYTF

v_call: TRBV9
d_call: NA
clone_size: NA
j_call: TRBJ2-5
cdr3_nt: TGTGCCAGCAGCGTAGGACCGACATGGCGTGAGACCCAGTACTTC
cdr3_aa: CASSVGPTWRETQYF

v_call: TRBV19
d_call: TRBD1
clone_size: NA
j_call: TRBJ1-1
cdr3_nt: TGTGCCAGTAGTATTAGACAGGGGCCGGGGAACACTGAAGCTTTCTTT
cdr3_aa: CASSIRQGPGNTEAFF

v_call: TRBV5-6
d_call: NA
clone_size: once
j_call: TRBJ2-1
cdr3_nt: TGTGCCAGCAGCTTGGTAAGCAGCTCCTACAATGAGCAGTTCTTC
cdr3_aa: CASSLVSSSYNEQFF

v_call: TRBV10-3
d_call: NA
clone_size: few
j_call: TRBJ1-2
cdr3_nt: TGTGCCTCCAGGGAAGAGGGCTACACCTTC
cdr3_aa: CASREEGYTF

v_call: TRBV6-1
d_call: NA
clone_size: NA
j_call: TRBJ1-1
cdr3_nt: TGTGCCAGCAGTGAAAAGTTAAACACTGAAGCTTTCTTT
cdr3_aa: CASSEKLNTEAFF

v_call: TRBV7-3
d_call: TRBD2
clone_size: NA
j_call: TRBJ2-1
cdr3_nt: TGTGCCAGCAGCCCAAGCGGGGACCGCTACAATGAGCAGTTCTTC
cdr3_aa: CASSPSGDRYNEQFF

v_call: TRBV19
d_call: NA
clone_size: NA
j_call: TRBJ1-2
cdr3_nt: TGTGCCAGTAGTGAGGGGTCCACAAAGGCGGCTGGCTACACCTTC
cdr3_aa: CASSEGSTKAAGYTF

v_call: TRBV27
d_call: TRBD1
clone_size: NA
j_call: TRBJ2-5
cdr3_nt: TGTGCCAGCAGTTTATCCAGGGGGCATGAGACCCAGTACTTC
cdr3_aa: CASSLSRGHETQYF

v_call: TRBV29-1
d_call: NA
clone_size: NA
j_call: TRBJ2-1
cdr3_nt: TGCAGCGGCGGGAAGGACCCCTCCTACAATGAGCAGTTCTTC
cdr3_aa: CSGGKDPSYNEQFF

v_call: TRBV6-6
d_call: TRBD1
clone_size: NA
j_call: TRBJ1-5
cdr3_nt: TGTGCCAGCAGTTACTCAGGACAGGGGAAACAGCCCCAGCATTTT
cdr3_aa: CASSYSGQGKQPQHF

v_call: TRBV20-1
d_call: NA
clone_size: NA
j_call: TRBJ1-4
cdr3_nt: TGCAGTGCCGGGACCAGGGTGCAGTTTTTT
cdr3_aa: CSAGTRVQFF

v_call: TRBV19
d_call: NA
clone_size: few
j_call: TRBJ2-3
cdr3_nt: TGTGCCAGTAGGGAGACTGGCCGCAGGGCGGATACGCAGTATTTT
cdr3_aa: CASRETGRRADTQYF

v_call: TRBV11-2
d_call: TRBD2
clone_size: NA
j_call: TRBJ2-5
cdr3_nt: TGTGCCAGCAGCTTAGGTACTAGCGGGAGCGGGGAGACCCAGTACTTC
cdr3_aa: CASSLGTSGSGETQYF

v_call: TRBV7-3
d_call: NA
clone_size: NA
j_call: TRBJ2-2
cdr3_nt: TGTGCCAGCAGCTTAACCTCCATTTTGAACACCGGGGAGCTGTTTTTT
cdr3_aa: CASSLTSILNTGELFF